This record concerns one T cell receptor (beta chain) sequence. The germline CDR1 and CDR2 sequences are MNHEY and SVGAGI. The CDR3 contains 17 residues. J gave up 8 bases and V 2 bases, and 15 bases lay outside the gene matches. TCRdb processed the 5' RACE reads anew with MiXCR; each CDR3 protein has one entry. This sample yields 70,000 to 95,000 distinct CDR3 sequences, of which 16% are seen a single time; 2.9% belongs to the top ten. The sample comes from a study of early T cells in non-severe SARS-CoV-2 infection. Sequenced: whole blood. The sequence derives from an adult who was a healthcare worker with PCR-confirmed SARS-CoV-2 infection or an uninfected control (not recorded which). The rearrangement links TRBV6-5 to TRBJ1-2, with 9 bases identical to TRBD1. The CDR3 nucleotides read TGTGCCAGCAGTTACAAGCGCCCGGAACAGGGGGCGGAGGGCTACACCTTC. This gives the protein CASSYKRPEQGAEGYTF.